This T cell receptor delta chain was sequenced during a study of delta chains in infants with herpesvirus infections (dated 2023 in TCRdb). Regarding the research as a whole: To characterize gammadelta T cell responses to primary cytomegalovirus (CMV) infection, researchers prospectively followed a birth cohort of Ugandan infants starting at birth. Blood samples from the infants were grouped into approximate ages of 1.5, 4, 8 and 12 months. The previously published Belgian fetal and cord blood gammadelta TCR data were not generated in this cohort and were added only for comparison. The study looked for a public fetal Vdelta1/Vgamma8 gammadelta TCR clonotype in infants infected with CMV after birth. From PBMC, gammadelta TCRs were sequenced for under 20 CMV-infected infants (one congenitally infected) and several CMV-uninfected infants who had sufficient sample available. The investigation overall reported the following: The frequency of the public clonotype among Vdelta1 cells appeared to be inversely correlated with age at infection and fell quickly, apparently not lasting beyond about two months. The authors acknowledged a small sample size and a lack of race- or environment-matched controls, because almost all Ugandans acquire CMV before adulthood. The public clonotype was detected only at the first time point after infection and was not found in uninfected infants or in infants infected after 120 days. The public clonotype might still be present below the detection limit in CMV-uninfected infants. Of over 15 CMV-infected infants, 4 carried the public Vdelta1 clonotype: three infants infected postnatally before 120 days of age and the congenitally infected infant.

Library preparation employed RT-PCR. To generate TCR cDNA, RNA from PBMC was reverse transcribed using SuperScript II together with primers specific for the gamma chain and the delta chain. The cDNA was purified with AMPure XP beads, then amplified and indexed with Illumina adapters using the Nextera XT Index Kit. Sequencing of the gammadelta TCR libraries was done on an Illumina MiSeq using a V2 300-cycle kit. Per the authors' processing: Using MiXCR v2.1.12, CDR3 sequences were assembled, and reads were mapped onto D, J and V genes obtained from GenBank. VDJtools v1.2.1 was used to analyze the repertoires of the CDR3 clonotypes. For TCRdb, the public reads were processed anew by CATT, and duplicate DNA sequences were folded into one row. TCRdb, rather than the study authors, made the V and J calls. The sample includes 1,400 or so delta-chain clones, with less than 9% observed a single time. The leading ten clones occupy roughly a tenth of the sample.

This clone was seen only a few times. Its antigen is not yet known. Per-nucleotide qualities are absent, and no much larger clonotype sits a single base away. Infants were enrolled after their mothers, pregnant women receiving prenatal care in Kampala, Uganda, were recruited, and documentation of maternal HIV status was required. Home visits to families took place weekly, and collection of infant clinical information, oral swabs and peripheral blood began at 6 weeks of age and was repeated every 4 months after that. Blood was drawn into heparin tubes, and PBMC were isolated via Ficoll-Paque density gradient centrifugation and then cryopreserved. Measured from the cysteine to the phenylalanine, the CDR3 is 17 residues long. Only the CDR3 portion is preserved as DNA: 51 bases, with reading frame beginning at the first base. CDR1 and CDR2 (TSWWSYY, QGS) derive from the germline V gene. Trimming removed 7 bases from V and 7 bases from J; the gene matches leave 16 bases unexplained.

Specimen: peripheral blood, collected at time point 1 of longitudinal follow-up. The sequence was collected from a human donor who was a Ugandan infant, either HIV-exposed or HIV-unexposed (not recorded which). The V and J genes are TRDV1 and TRDJ1; 12 bases in between match TRDD3. CDR3 reads: CALELVPSGGYGRKLIF. The sequence in DNA is TGTGCTCTTGAATTGGTACCGTCTGGGGGATACGGCCGTAAACTCATCTTT.